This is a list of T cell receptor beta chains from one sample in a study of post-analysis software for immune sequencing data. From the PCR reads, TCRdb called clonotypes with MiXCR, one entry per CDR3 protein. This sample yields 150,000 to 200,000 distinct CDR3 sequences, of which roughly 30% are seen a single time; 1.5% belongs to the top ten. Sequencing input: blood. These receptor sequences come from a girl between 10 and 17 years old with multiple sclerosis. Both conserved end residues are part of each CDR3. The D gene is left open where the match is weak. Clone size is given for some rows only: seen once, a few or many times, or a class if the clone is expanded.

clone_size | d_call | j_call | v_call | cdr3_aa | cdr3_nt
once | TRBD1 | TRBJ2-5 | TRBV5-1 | CASSHGQGSEKTQYF | TGCGCCAGCAGCCACGGACAGGGGAGTGAAAAGACCCAGTACTTC
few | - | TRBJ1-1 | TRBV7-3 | CASSLSRRGEAFF | TGTGCCAGCAGCTTGAGTCGGCGAGGGGAAGCTTTCTTT
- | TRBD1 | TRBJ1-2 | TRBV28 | CASTPGQKNYGYTF | TGTGCCAGCACCCCGGGACAGAAAAACTATGGCTACACCTTC
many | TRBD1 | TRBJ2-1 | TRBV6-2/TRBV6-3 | CASSIFRTGRSYNEQFF | TGTGCCAGCAGCATATTTCGGACAGGGAGGTCCTACAATGAGCAGTTCTTC
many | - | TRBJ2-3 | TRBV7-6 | CASSPGGITSTDTQYF | TGTGCCAGCAGCCCTGGCGGTATCACTAGCACAGATACGCAGTATTTT
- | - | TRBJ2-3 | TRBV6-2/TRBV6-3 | CASSYSPGSSTDTQYF | TGTGCCAGCAGTTACTCGCCAGGGTCCAGCACAGATACGCAGTATTTT
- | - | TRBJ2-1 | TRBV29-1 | CSVEVQELTSYNEQFF | TGCAGCGTTGAAGTGCAGGAGCTGACCTCCTACAATGAGCAGTTCTTC
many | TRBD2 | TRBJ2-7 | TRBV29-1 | CSVLLAGAYEQYF | TGCAGCGTTCTTCTAGCGGGAGCTTACGAGCAGTACTTC
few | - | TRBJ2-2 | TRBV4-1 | CASSQGEYTGELFF | TGCGCCAGCAGCCAAGGAGAGTACACCGGGGAGCTGTTTTTT
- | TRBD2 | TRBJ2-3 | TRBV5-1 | CASSLPGGTSTDAQYF | TGCGCCAGCAGCTTGCCGGGAGGCACTAGCACAGATGCGCAGTATTTT
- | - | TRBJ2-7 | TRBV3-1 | CASSQDHGYEQYF | TGTGCCAGCAGCCAAGATCACGGCTACGAGCAGTACTTC
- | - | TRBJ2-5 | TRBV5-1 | CASLETQYF | TGCGCCAGCCTAGAGACCCAGTACTTC
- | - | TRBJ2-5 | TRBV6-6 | CASRTRAETQYF | TGTGCCAGCAGAACCAGGGCAGAGACCCAGTACTTC
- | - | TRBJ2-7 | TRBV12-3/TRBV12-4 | CTSSFLSGRTGEQYF | TGTACCAGCAGTTTTCTTAGTGGGAGGACCGGCGAGCAGTACTTC
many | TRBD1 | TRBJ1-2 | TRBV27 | CASRLTGDHGYTF | TGTGCCAGCAGATTGACAGGGGACCATGGCTACACCTTC
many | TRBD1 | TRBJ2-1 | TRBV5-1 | CASSRAGFRGRNEQFF | TGCGCCAGCAGCCGAGCCGGGTTCAGGGGGCGCAATGAGCAGTTCTTC
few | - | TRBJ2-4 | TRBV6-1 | CASSESGGKNIQYF | TGTGCCAGCAGTGAGTCGGGCGGCAAAAACATTCAGTACTTC
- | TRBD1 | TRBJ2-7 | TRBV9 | CASSYRDRGYEQYF | TGTGCCAGCAGCTACCGGGACAGGGGCTACGAGCAGTACTTC
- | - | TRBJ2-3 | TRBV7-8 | CASRLEAGLGTDTQYF | TGTGCCAGCAGATTAGAGGCGGGACTCGGCACAGATACGCAGTATTTT
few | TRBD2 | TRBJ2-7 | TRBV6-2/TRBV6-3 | CASSFRLAGYEQYF | TGTGCCAGCAGTTTCCGACTAGCGGGCTACGAGCAGTACTTC
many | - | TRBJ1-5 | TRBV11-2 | CASSFLCRACNQPQHF | TGTGCCAGCAGCTTTTTGTGTAGGGCGTGCAATCAGCCCCAGCATTTT
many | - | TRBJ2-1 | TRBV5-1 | CASSFSGGQSYNEQFF | TGCGCCAGCAGCTTCAGCGGGGGACAGAGCTACAATGAGCAGTTCTTC
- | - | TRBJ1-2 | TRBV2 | CASSGDRGGYTF | TGTGCCAGCAGTGGAGATAGGGGAGGCTACACCTTC
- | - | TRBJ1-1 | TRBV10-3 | CAISETADSEAFF | TGTGCCATCAGTGAGACGGCGGATTCTGAAGCTTTCTTT
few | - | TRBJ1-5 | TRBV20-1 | CSARVAAGNQPQHF | TGCAGTGCTAGAGTAGCCGCCGGCAATCAGCCCCAGCATTTT
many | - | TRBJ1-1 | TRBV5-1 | CASSLLPRGTEAFF | TGCGCCAGCAGCTTACTCCCACGGGGAACTGAAGCTTTCTTT
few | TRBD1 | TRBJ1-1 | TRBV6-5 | CASSYLPRQGGGEAFF | TGTGCCAGCAGTTACCTCCCTCGACAGGGCGGTGGTGAAGCTTTCTTT
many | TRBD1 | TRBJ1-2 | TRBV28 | CASSPPDRGQGYTF | TGTGCCAGCAGTCCGCCGGACAGGGGGCAGGGCTACACCTTC
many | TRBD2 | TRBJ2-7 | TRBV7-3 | CASSFRRQGLAVHSYEQYF | TGTGCCAGCAGCTTCCGACGCCAGGGACTAGCGGTCCATTCCTACGAGCAGTACTTC
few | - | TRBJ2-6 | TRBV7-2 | CASSWGPYGGANVLTF | TGTGCCAGCAGCTGGGGACCTTACGGAGGGGCCAACGTCCTGACTTTC
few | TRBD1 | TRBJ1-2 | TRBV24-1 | CATSDKGQGHYGYTF | TGTGCCACCAGTGATAAGGGACAGGGGCACTATGGCTACACCTTC
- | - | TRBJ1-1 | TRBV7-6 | CASSPGEGSEAFF | TGTGCCAGCAGCCCAGGGGAAGGCTCTGAAGCTTTCTTT
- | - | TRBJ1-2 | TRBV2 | CVSKIQGPNRGDYGYTF | TGTGTCAGCAAAATACAGGGCCCTAACCGTGGGGACTATGGCTACACCTTC
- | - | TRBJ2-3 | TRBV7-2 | CASSSQGGAVADTQYF | TGTGCCAGCAGCTCCCAAGGGGGGGCCGTCGCAGATACGCAGTATTTT
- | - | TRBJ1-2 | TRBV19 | CASSPNPGGDYGYTF | TGTGCCAGTAGTCCAAACCCGGGGGGCGACTATGGCTACACCTTC
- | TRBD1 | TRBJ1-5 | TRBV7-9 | CASSFQTEGTTGQPQHF | TGTGCCAGCAGCTTCCAGACGGAGGGTACGACAGGGCAGCCCCAGCATTTT
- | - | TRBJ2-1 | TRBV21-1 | CASSKRSRVWRREEQFF | TGTGCCAGCAGCAAAAGGTCTCGGGTCTGGCGGAGGGAAGAGCAGTTCTTC